This entry concerns a single TCR beta chain. This clonotype was seen ten or more times. Its recognized antigen is unknown. No much larger clonotype is one base removed from it; base qualities were not supplied. The instrument was an Illumina HiSeq 1500. In-frame beta chains were kept once TCRdb had trimmed the public reads at Q25 with fastp and called clones with MiXCR. Rows with one shared CDR3 protein collapse into an entry with the most common genes and DNA. The sample profile shows more than 75,000 distinct CDR3 sequences; more than 3% of them were found once. The ten largest make up over 4.5% of the sample. These data are taken from a study of T cell repertoires in cytomegalovirus infection (dated by TCRdb to the late 2010s). Broadly, across the study: Donor HLA type was relevant to the analysis, because carriage of CMV infection together with the matching HLA type was indicated by public TCR beta signatures. Broader findings and caveats from the paper: The ex vivo response was dominated by HLA-C-restricted CMV-specific TCR beta clonotypes, which also provided the single most frequent clonotype in two of eight donors. In both this cohort and an independent approximately 370-donor cohort, the cumulative frequency of public TCR beta family members distinguished carriers of CMV infection plus the relevant HLA type.

The CDR3 spans 15 residues, from the cysteine through the phenylalanine. The kept DNA is CDR3 alone, 45 bases in frame from the first base. The germline V gene (reference sequence) sets CDR1 to DFQATT and CDR2 to SNEGSKA. V and J are truncated by 1 base and 3 bases respectively, leaving an intervening sequence of 13 bases. This TCR was sampled from a human donor in good health (CMV status not recorded). Some clones in this sample may be carry-over from other donors' samples. The chain is encoded by TRBV20-1 joined to TRBJ1-5; the D gene cannot be named for sure. The sequenced sample consisted of PBMCs. The CDR3: CSARGTGISNQPQHF. The sequenced DNA: TGCAGTGCTAGAGGCACGGGCATATCCAATCAGCCCCAGCATTTT.